The 5 T cell receptor beta chains below come from one sample, sequenced in a study of blood T cell repertoires in COVID-19. Assay: immunoSEQ multiplex PCR; the TCRdb copy retains only in-frame clones and omits some. The sample carries 25,000 to 30,000 clones, 70% to 90% recorded once. Sequencing used peripheral blood. These receptors all come from a man between 65 and 85 years old with active COVID-19.

The chain's CDR3 is CASSFQKNTGELFF. In DNA, the CDR3 is TGTGCCAGCAGCTTCCAGAAGAACACCGGGGAGCTGTTTTTT. The chain has TRBV5-4 and TRBJ2-2; no reliable D call. The CDR3 runs to 14 residues. The V and J ends lost 2 bases and 1 base respectively, with 6 bases between them. CDR1 SGHNT and CDR2 YYREEE come from the germline V gene (reference sequence).

This clone was seen a single time. This sequence joins TRBV4-3 and TRBJ2-1, with 10 nucleotides matching TRBD2. Germline values: CDR1 LGHNA, CDR2 YSLEER. After removal of 5 bases from V and 7 bases from J, the junction contained 8 bases not matched to a gene. The CDR3 runs 15 residues. The CDR3, as DNA: TGCGCCAGCAGCTATTCTAGCGGGGGAAATAATGAGCAGTTCTTC. As protein: CASSYSSGGNNEQFF.

V gene TRBV27 combines with J gene TRBJ2-1; D may be TRBD2 (6 bases). CDR3 length equals 11 residues. Germline V gene lookup returns CDR1 MNHEY and CDR2 SMNVEV (reference sequence). Trimming cost V 10 bases and J 8 bases, with 12 bases left between them. The CDR3 reads CATAGSDEQFF. CDR3 DNA sequence: TGTGCCACAGCCGGGAGTGATGAGCAGTTCTTC.

In DNA form, the CDR3 reads TGCGCCAGCAGCCCGGGAGGGGACTACGAGCAGTACTTC. Amino acid sequence: CASSPGGDYEQYF. V is TRBV5-1 and J is TRBJ2-7; TRBD2 matches at 8 bases. The CDR3 contains 13 residues. Germline V gene sequence: CDR1 SGHRS, CDR2 YFSETQ. With V trimmed by 4 bases and J by 3 bases, 3 bases remained unmatched.

V gene TRBV19 combines with J gene TRBJ2-1; 11 positions agree with TRBD1. Germline-derived CDR1 and CDR2 are LNHDA and SQIVND (reference sequence). Germline trimming cut 3 bases from V and 0 bases from J; bases unmatched to any gene: 10. This CDR3 spans 19 amino acids. The CDR3 sequence is CASSIAGQGGYISYNEQFF. In DNA, the CDR3 is TGTGCCAGTAGTATTGCGGGACAGGGGGGATATATCTCCTACAATGAGCAGTTCTTC.